These 14 T cell receptor beta chains were sequenced from one sample in a study of HIV-infected patients and healthy controls. cDNA was made from 500 ng RNA using alpha and beta constant primers. Separate chain-specific third strand synthesis with multiplexing indices produced the alpha and beta libraries. TCRdb processed the 5' RACE reads anew with MiXCR; each CDR3 protein has one entry. The sample carries roughly 20,000 distinct CDR3 sequences, 9.5% to 13% recorded once. The repertoire came from unfractionated whole blood and reflected all unsorted peripheral T cells. The sequenced sample consisted of blood. All receptors come from an adult in good health.

This clonotype ranks as medium-sized. The rearrangement uses TRBV20-1 and TRBJ2-3; D might be TRBD2 (5 bases). CDR1 is DFQATT, CDR2 SNEGSKA, per germline (reference sequence). The CDR3 consists of 12 residues. Trimming stripped 0 bases from V and 8 bases from J, with 9 bases between. The CDR3 region has the DNA TGCAGTGCTAGAGAAAGCGGAAGTACGCAGTATTTT. It specifies CSARESGSTQYF.

Concerning this clonotype itself: The final CDR3 position lacks the conserved phenylalanine or tryptophan, pointing to a likely read error. The DNA is omitted, as the CDR3 cannot be located on it reliably, and the CDR3 follows TCRdb's listing. The rearrangement uses TRBV7-6 and TRBJ2-1; the table calls TRBD2, which could not be checked here. The germline gives CDR1 SGHVS, CDR2 FNYEAQ. The CDR3 has 16 residues if both end residues are counted. The CDR3 is CASSFTTGDWYNEQGG.

Judged by abundance, this clonotype is medium-sized (0.01 to 0.1%). The V and J genes are TRBV4-2 and TRBJ2-3; no reliable D call. Germline CDR1 LGHNA, CDR2 YNFKEQ. V lost 0 bases and J 6 bases, leaving 10 bases between the germline ends. CDR3 length: 14 residues. The chain's CDR3 is CASSQDGRPDTQYF. DNA for the CDR3: TGTGCCAGCAGCCAAGATGGTCGCCCCGATACGCAGTATTTT.

This clonotype was seen only a few times. The DNA for the CDR3 is TGTGCCAGCGGGCAGGAAACCCTCTATGGCTACACCTTC. Translated, it gives CASGQETLYGYTF. V is TRBV7-2 and J is TRBJ1-2, with D unresolved. V dropped 8 bases and J dropped 4 bases, with 14 bases sitting between them. Germline lookup yields CDR1 SGHTA and CDR2 FQGNSA. The CDR3 is 13 residues long.

This chain joins TRBV7-2 and TRBJ2-6; no definite D call. The CDR3 has 17 amino acids. Germline V lookup: CDR1 SGHTA, CDR2 FQGNSA. V dropped 1 base and J dropped 0 bases, with 10 bases sitting between them. CDR3 DNA: TGTGCCAGCAGCTTAGGTCCAGGCGGCTCTGGGGCCAACGTCCTGACTTTC. Its translation is CASSLGPGGSGANVLTF.

By its share, this clonotype is medium-sized (0.01 to 0.1%). The J gene is TRBJ2-7, the V gene TRBV6-6; a weak D match, TRBD1 (6 bases). This CDR3 is built from 15 residues. CDR1 and CDR2 from the germline V gene are MNHNY and SVGAGI (reference sequence). V was pared by 6 bases and J by 3 bases, with 18 bases between. CDR3 DNA: TGTGCCAGCAGCTCGGACAGCTCCGTTGGCTACGAGCAGTACTTC. Translated, it gives CASSSDSSVGYEQYF.

This clonotype was counted at least ten times. The chain joins TRBV6-5 to TRBJ2-7; D call uncertain. Between the trimmed V and J ends, which lost 5 bases and 3 bases, there was a span of 14 bases. The CDR3 is 14 residues long. CDR1 MNHEY and CDR2 SVGAGI come from the germline V gene. DNA for the CDR3: TGTGCCAGCAGTAAACTGACACGACTCTACGAGCAGTACTTC. Translation: CASSKLTRLYEQYF.

The chain combines TRBV28 with TRBJ2-7; TRBD1 or TRBD2 may be the D gene (6 bases each). CDR3 length: 13 residues. V lost 5 bases and J lost 2, with 10 bases in between. CDR1 and CDR2 from the germline V gene are MDHEN and SYDVKM. The CDR3 region is CASSGGGPYEQYF. DNA for the CDR3: TGTGCCAGCAGTGGAGGGGGACCCTACGAGCAGTACTTC.

This clonotype was picked up many times. The chain carries TRBV6-1 and TRBJ2-6, with unresolved D. The CDR3 covers 15 residues. Looked up from germline, CDR1 is MNHNS and CDR2 is SASEGT. Trimming took off 1 base at V and 4 bases at J, with 8 bases between the two ends. As DNA, the CDR3 is TGTGCCAGCAGTGAAGAGGGATCGGGGGCCAACGTCCTGACTTTC. It encodes CASSEEGSGANVLTF.

Only a few counts were recorded for this clonotype. V is TRBV29-1 and J is TRBJ2-1, with 7 nucleotides matching TRBD2. Germline CDR1 reads SQVTM; CDR2 reads ANQGSEA. This CDR3 region has 15 residues. Losses at the gene ends were 1 base for V and 1 base for J; bases not matched to a gene: 4. CDR3 DNA sequence: TGCAGCGTTGAAGTCCTAGCGGAGTCCTACAATGAGCAGTTCTTC. It encodes CSVEVLAESYNEQFF.

In its sample, this clonotype was seen a few times. The rearrangement uses TRBV7-2 and TRBJ2-3; D is possibly TRBD2 (5 bases). The CDR3 length is 16 residues. V lost 1 base, J lost 1 base, and 12 bases lay in between. CDR1 and CDR2 from the germline V gene are SGHTA and FQGNSA. This CDR3 is CASSLESSFGTDTQYF. CDR3 in DNA: TGTGCCAGCAGCTTAGAGTCTAGCTTCGGCACAGATACGCAGTATTTT.

By share, this clonotype ranks as medium-sized. The V and J genes are TRBV19 and TRBJ1-5, with D hard to call. V was pared by 3 bases and J by 4 bases, with 16 bases between. CDR3 length equals 16 residues. The germline V gene has CDR1 LNHDA and CDR2 SQIVND (reference sequence). In DNA form, the CDR3 reads TGTGCCAGTAGTATCCCCCCCCGGGGAAGGAATCAGCCCCAGCATTTT. Amino acids: CASSIPPRGRNQPQHF. The variable domain in full, with the rest retrieved from reference TRBV19 and TRBJ1-5, is DGGITQSPKYLFRKEGQNVTLSCEQNLNHDAMYWYRQDPGQGLRLIYYSQIVNDFQKGDIAEGYSVSREKKESFPLTVTSAQKNPTAFYLCASSIPPRGRNQPQHFGDGTRLSIL.

By its share, this clonotype is medium-sized (0.01 to 0.1%). The chain combines TRBV27 with TRBJ1-1; no firm D call. The V end lost 5 bases, the J end lost 1 base, and 11 bases lay between the germline ends. Germline assignment: CDR1 MNHEY and CDR2 SMNVEV (reference sequence). CDR3 length: 14 amino acids. CDR3 nucleotides: TGTGCCAGCAGTCCCACAGAGCAGAACACTGAAGCTTTCTTT. It yields the protein CASSPTEQNTEAFF.

This clonotype occurred many times. The V and J genes are TRBV7-6 and TRBJ2-4, with TRBD2 matching 8 bases. This CDR3 has 15 residues. The germline gives CDR1 SGHVS, CDR2 FNYEAQ. V was pared by 5 bases and J by 0 bases, with 3 bases of the junction left unmatched. This chain's CDR3 is CASSPGGRAKNIQYF. The CDR3 bases are TGTGCCAGCAGCCCGGGGGGGCGAGCCAAAAACATTCAGTACTTC.